These T cell receptor beta chains were read from a single sample in a study of blood T cells in healthy people across ages. TCRdb re-analysed the 5' RACE reads in MiXCR, keeping a single row per CDR3 protein. This sample has more than 1.4 million distinct CDR3 sequences; around 39% occur once, and the top ten carry 7.9%. The specimen sequenced was blood. These receptors were obtained from a woman between 18 and 29 years old in good health. The CDR3 runs from the conserved cysteine through the conserved F or W. Each record gives: J gene, CDR3 length, clone size, V gene, D gene, CDR3 DNA, CDR3 protein. D genes are given only for firm matches. Clone size is shown for a subset of rows, as once, few, many or a class of expanded clone.

>TRBJ1-2|12|few|TRBV3-1|NA
TGTGCCAGCGGGCGGGGCGACTATGGCTACACCTTC
CASGRGDYGYTF
>TRBJ2-7|14|few|TRBV12-3/TRBV12-4|NA
TGTGCCAGCAGTTTAGACGGGAAAGACTACGAGCAGTACTTC
CASSLDGKDYEQYF
>TRBJ2-5|18|NA|TRBV20-1|TRBD2
TGCAGTGCTAGAGCTTATTTCATAAAGGCGGGGGGGCTGGAGACCCAGTACTTC
CSARAYFIKAGGLETQYF
>TRBJ2-3|14|NA|TRBV6-5|TRBD2
TGTGCCAGCAGTTACGGGTCTAGCGGGGGTACGCAGTATTTT
CASSYGSSGGTQYF
>TRBJ2-4|15|NA|TRBV11-1|NA
TGTGCCAGCAGCTTACGAGACAGGATAGAAAACATTCAGTACTTC
CASSLRDRIENIQYF
>TRBJ2-3|14|NA|TRBV18|TRBD2
TGTGCCAGCACACCACGGCGGGGGGAAGATACGCAGTATTTT
CASTPRRGEDTQYF
>TRBJ2-5|13|many|TRBV4-2|NA
TGTGCCAGCAGCCAAGATGGGGAAGAGACCCAGTACTTC
CASSQDGEETQYF
>TRBJ1-1|15|NA|TRBV6-5|NA
TGTGCCAGCAGTTACGCAGGCGGATGGAGGACTGAAGCTTTCTTT
CASSYAGGWRTEAFF
>TRBJ2-1|19|NA|TRBV12-3/TRBV12-4|NA
TGTGCCAGCAGTTCGACCCCCGGGGTTGAGACGCTGAGTTACAATGAGCAGTTCTTC
CASSSTPGVETLSYNEQFF
>TRBJ2-5|14|many|TRBV3-1|TRBD1
TGTGCCAGCAGCCCCCGGGACAGTCAAGAGACCCAGTACTTC
CASSPRDSQETQYF
>TRBJ2-1|20|NA|TRBV12-5|TRBD2
TGTGCTAGTGGTTCCGGGACTAGCGGGAGGGAGAGTCTCTCCTACAATGAGCAGTTCTTC
CASGSGTSGRESLSYNEQFF
>TRBJ2-1|16|NA|TRBV7-3|TRBD2
TGTGCCAGCAGCTTAAAGGGAGCGGGGGGGTACAATGAGCAGTTCTTC
CASSLKGAGGYNEQFF
>TRBJ2-2|13|few|TRBV29-1|NA
TGCAGCGTTGAGCAGGAGAACACCGGGGAGCTGTTTTTT
CSVEQENTGELFF
>TRBJ2-3|16|few|TRBV29-1|NA
TGCAGCGTTGAAGAGGGCACCAGCAGAAGCACAGATACGCAGTATTTT
CSVEEGTSRSTDTQYF
>TRBJ2-3|15|once|TRBV27|TRBD2
TGTGCCGGCAGCGGACTAGCGGGGCTCACAGATACGCAGTATTTT
CAGSGLAGLTDTQYF
>TRBJ2-1|13|few|TRBV20-1|TRBD2
TGCAGTGCTCCTAGCGGATACTACAATGAGCAGTTCTTC
CSAPSGYYNEQFF
>TRBJ1-2|15|NA|TRBV20-1|TRBD1
TGCAGTGCCAGGGACAGGGGGGGGAAGAACTATGGCTACACCTTC
CSARDRGGKNYGYTF
>TRBJ2-1|15|few|TRBV5-1|NA
TGCGCCAGCAGCTTGGCCCAATCCTCTAGTAGTGAGCAGTTCTTC
CASSLAQSSSSEQFF
>TRBJ2-3|14|NA|TRBV7-2|NA
TGTGCCAGCAGACTAACGATGGGCCCAGATACGCAGTATTTT
CASRLTMGPDTQYF
>TRBJ2-7|17|few|TRBV3-1|TRBD2
TGTGCCAGCAGCCCCACGACTAGCGGGGGGCTCTCCTACGAGCAGTACTTC
CASSPTTSGGLSYEQYF
>TRBJ1-4|15|NA|TRBV10-3|NA
TGTGCCATCAGCCCTACAGCCGCAACTAATGAAAAACTGTTTTTT
CAISPTAATNEKLFF
>TRBJ2-2|15|few|TRBV7-2|NA
TGTGCCAGCAGCTTAGCTAGCGGACTCACCGGGGAGCTGTTTTTT
CASSLASGLTGELFF
>TRBJ2-7|12|NA|TRBV9|TRBD1
TGTGCCAGCAGTCAGGGGGCCCACGAGCAGTACTTC
CASSQGAHEQYF
>TRBJ2-3|15|NA|TRBV5-1|NA
TGCGCCAGCAGCTTGGGGAGGGCTTTTCCAGATACGCAGTATTTT
CASSLGRAFPDTQYF
>TRBJ2-7|14|once|TRBV28|NA
TGTGCCAGCAGTTTAGCCCGGGCGGTCTACGAGCAGTACTTC
CASSLARAVYEQYF
>TRBJ2-4|17|NA|TRBV7-8|TRBD1
TGTGCCAGCAGCTCACGTGACAGGGCTCAAGCCAAAAACATTCAGTACTTC
CASSSRDRAQAKNIQYF
>TRBJ2-5|14|few|TRBV27|NA
TGTGCCAGCAGTTTCACGGGGGCGAAGGAGACCCAGTACTTC
CASSFTGAKETQYF
>TRBJ2-1|13|NA|TRBV14|NA
TGTGCCAGCAGCCAAGACTGGGAGAATGAGCAGTTCTTC
CASSQDWENEQFF
>TRBJ1-2|18|once|TRBV11-3|TRBD1
TGTGCCAGCAGCCTTTACGAGGACAGGTGGCCACGGAGCTATGGCTACACCTTC
CASSLYEDRWPRSYGYTF
>TRBJ2-3|13|few|TRBV6-5|TRBD2
TGTGCCAGCAGGACCGGGACTAGTAATACGCAGTATTTT
CASRTGTSNTQYF
>TRBJ2-1|14|NA|TRBV5-1|NA
TGCGCCAGCAGCTTTTCCGTGGACTACAATGAGCAGTTCTTC
CASSFSVDYNEQFF
>TRBJ2-3|16|few|TRBV21-1|NA
TGTGCCAGCTCCACGTCACTACGACTGCGCACAGATACGCAGTATTTT
CASSTSLRLRTDTQYF
>TRBJ1-4|19|NA|TRBV6-5|NA
TGTGCCAGCAGTTACCAGCCAACACGCCGGTGGGAGTTAGATGAAAAACTGTTTTTT
CASSYQPTRRWELDEKLFF
>TRBJ1-2|15|NA|TRBV5-5|TRBD1
TGTGCCAGCAGCTCCCAGGGGGCGCTTAACTATGGCTACACCTTC
CASSSQGALNYGYTF
>TRBJ2-1|14|NA|TRBV4-1|NA
TGTGCCAGCAGCCAAGATAGCTCCTACAATGAGCAGTTCTTC
CASSQDSSYNEQFF
>TRBJ2-3|15|few|TRBV25-1|TRBD2
TGTGCCAGCGCCAAGGCGGGACTAGGCACAGATACGCAGTATTTT
CASAKAGLGTDTQYF